This T cell receptor (beta chain) was recorded in a study of T cell responses to AZD1222 COVID-19 vaccine. Study conclusions and caveats: Unmutated variant regions are reportedly the target of nearly half of TCRs that are spike-specific. The donor group comprised mostly white British people and more females; the analysis possibly underestimated clonal diversity. Baseline serostatus was positive in only six AZD1222 recipients.

Generated by immunoSEQ multiplex PCR, the TCRdb table keeps only in-frame clones and is missing some. The sample lists roughly 150,000 clones; about 88% were seen once. This clone was counted a few times. What it recognizes is unknown. Per the germline V gene, CDR1 is MDHEN and CDR2 is SYDVKM. Trimming cost V 6 bases and J 6 bases, with 15 bases left between them. The CDR3 consists of 14 residues. This sequence originates from an adult who had recovered from COVID-19. The chain joins TRBV28 to TRBJ1-5; TRBD1 is a possible D gene (5 bases). Sequenced here: peripheral blood, sampled after recovery from COVID-19. The CDR3 DNA reads as TGTGCCAGCAGACTCGGGGGGGTAGGTCAGCCCCAGCATTTT. It codes for CASRLGGVGQPQHF.